The next 22 T cell receptor beta chains were all read from a single sample in a study of T cell repertoires in cytomegalovirus infection. TCRdb reprocessed the reads with MiXCR, giving one entry per CDR3 protein. This sample carries 150,000 to 200,000 distinct CDR3 sequences, about 15% of them seen once, and the ten largest clones take over 20%. Sequenced input: PBMCs. Receptors originate from a human donor in good health (CMV status not recorded). Some clones in this sample may be carry-over from other donors' samples.

The table lists this clonotype with many counts. The chain carries TRBV7-2 and TRBJ1-2, with 10 bases that match TRBD1. Germline V gene data show CDR1 as SGHTA and CDR2 as FQGNSA. This CDR3 spans 14 amino acids. After removal of 5 bases from V and 1 base from J, the junction contained 1 base not matched to a gene. Written as DNA, the CDR3 is TGTGCCAGCAGCCGGGACAGGGGTAACTATGGCTACACCTTC. Its protein is CASSRDRGNYGYTF.

This chain uses TRBV25-1 with TRBJ2-7; 9 bases match TRBD1. Germline-derived CDR1 and CDR2 are MGHDK and SYGVNS. The CDR3 consists of 15 residues. V lost 3 bases and J lost 4; bases outside the gene matches: 7. The CDR3 protein is CASSDPTGGEYEQYF. For the CDR3, the DNA is TGTGCCAGCAGTGACCCGACAGGGGGGGAATACGAGCAGTACTTC.

This clonotype was seen only a few times. The J gene is TRBJ2-3, the V gene TRBV28; D is possibly TRBD1 (5 bases). The CDR3 has 14 amino acids. V was cut by 3 bases and J by 1 base, with 8 bases left in between. From germline, CDR1 is MDHEN and CDR2 SYDVKM. For the CDR3, the DNA is TGTGCCAGCAGTTTCTTACAGGGCACAGATACGCAGTATTTT. It encodes CASSFLQGTDTQYF.

The V gene is TRBV6-5, the J gene TRBJ2-5, with 7 bases aligning to TRBD1. The CDR3 sequence is 14 residues long. After removal of 6 bases from V and 1 base from J, the junction contained 5 bases not matched to a gene. Germline loops: CDR1 MNHEY, CDR2 SVGAGI. For the CDR3, the DNA is TGTGCCAGCAGCCGGGGACAGACCCAAGAGACCCAGTACTTC. Its translation is CASSRGQTQETQYF.

This clonotype was observed at least ten times. The chain joins TRBV12-3 or TRBV12-4 to TRBJ1-1; D not certain. The CDR3 is 15 amino acids. With 2 bases removed from V and 0 bases from J, the gap between germline ends came to 10 bases. The CDR3, as DNA: TGTGCCAGCAGTTTAAGGCGAGGGATGAACACTGAAGCTTTCTTT. Its protein is CASSLRRGMNTEAFF.

J is TRBJ2-5 and V is TRBV9; D gene uncertain. Germline V gene lookup returns CDR1 SGDLS and CDR2 YYNGEE. V was shortened by 4 bases and J by 2 bases, with 18 bases between the two germline ends. CDR3 length: 16 residues. Here the CDR3 DNA reads TGTGCCAGCAGCTCTGGGCGGCGAACCCATCAAGAGACCCAGTACTTC. It yields the protein CASSSGRRTHQETQYF.

This clonotype was seen a few times. The chain links TRBV29-1 to TRBJ2-7; TRBD1 might be the D (6 bases). In germline, CDR1 is SQVTM, CDR2 ANQGSEA. V was cut by 5 bases and J by 4 bases, with 24 bases left in between. The length of the CDR3 is 16 residues. CDR3 protein: CSVRTEKGPVSYEQYF. The CDR3 region has the DNA TGCAGCGTTCGGACAGAGAAAGGACCCGTATCGTACGAGCAGTACTTC.

In its sample, this clonotype was seen many times. The chain couples TRBV7-2 to TRBJ2-2; D unresolved. The V end lost 5 bases, the J end lost 5 bases, and 9 bases lay between the germline ends. The CDR3 is 13 amino acids. The germline V gene has CDR1 SGHTA and CDR2 FQGNSA. CDR3 loop: CASSPQRTGELFF. DNA of the CDR3: TGTGCCAGCAGCCCGCAAAGGACCGGGGAGCTGTTTTTT.

This clonotype was observed many times. The rearrangement uses TRBV12-3 or TRBV12-4 and TRBJ1-5; 8 nucleotides align to TRBD1. V was clipped by 4 bases and J by 7 bases; unmatched bases: 6. The CDR3 covers 14 residues. CDR3 loop: CASSSSTGVQPQHF. The CDR3 coding sequence is TGTGCCAGCAGTTCCTCGACAGGGGTCCAGCCCCAGCATTTT.

Details on this clonotype: The final CDR3 position lacks the conserved phenylalanine or tryptophan, pointing to a likely read error. This chain uses TRBV6-6 with TRBJ2-1, with 11 bases fitting TRBD2. The CDR3 is 15 amino acids. V shed 7 bases, J shed 4 bases, and the junction held 6 bases outside the gene matches. Germline V gene lookup returns CDR1 MNHNY and CDR2 SVGAGI (reference sequence). CDR3 loop: CASTTGLAEYNEQFL. The CDR3 nucleotides are TGTGCCAGCACCACGGGACTAGCGGAATACAATGAGCAGTTCTTA.

This clonotype was seen a few times. V and J are TRBV19 and TRBJ2-1; D is undetermined. This CDR3 is 15 amino acids long. The V and J ends lost 3 bases and 3 bases respectively, with 12 bases between them. Germline loops: CDR1 LNHDA, CDR2 SQIVND (reference sequence). CDR3 in DNA: TGTGCCAGTAGTATTGCCCCCGGTCGCTACAATGAGCAGTTCTTC. Its protein product is CASSIAPGRYNEQFF.

This clonotype was counted ten times or more. Sequence at one end of the junction differs from germline and may be a read error. V is TRBV7-7 and J is TRBJ2-1; D possibly matches TRBD1 or TRBD2 (5 bases each). The germline CDR1 and CDR2 sequences are SSHAT and FNYEAQ (reference sequence). The length of the CDR3 is 14 residues. CDR3 DNA: TGTGCTAGCAGCGCCGAGGGCAGGGCACAAGAGCAGTTCTTC. Its protein product is CASSAEGRAQEQFF.

The V gene is TRBV29-1, the J gene TRBJ2-7; 11 bases align to TRBD2. The CDR3 has 14 residues. Germline V CDR1 and CDR2: SQVTM, ANQGSEA. Trimming removed 7 bases from V and 2 bases from J; junction bases left unmatched: 7. CDR3 in amino acids: CSALTSGVPYEQYF. The CDR3 nucleotides read TGCAGCGCGTTGACTAGCGGGGTCCCCTACGAGCAGTACTTC.

V gene TRBV10-3 combines with J gene TRBJ2-5; D unresolved. The germline V gene encodes CDR1 ENHRY and CDR2 SYGVKD. Trimming removed 7 bases at V and 2 bases at J, with 17 bases between. The CDR3 has 15 amino acids. Here the CDR3 DNA reads TGTGCCATCAAGGGCGGCGTTGGATCACAAGAGACCCAGTACTTC. It codes for CAIKGGVGSQETQYF.

This clonotype was seen ten or more times. The chain uses TRBV5-4 and TRBJ2-1; D gene unclear. This CDR3 comprises 13 residues. The V end lost 0 bases, the J end lost 8 bases, and 9 bases lay between the germline ends. CDR1 is SGHNT and CDR2 is YYREEE in the germline V gene (reference sequence). The CDR3 coding sequence is TGTGCCAGCAGCTTGGAGGCCTGGGATGAGCAGTTCTTC. Amino acids: CASSLEAWDEQFF.

This clonotype turned up a few times. This chain's CDR3 is CASSLRTGVGELFF. The CDR3 coding sequence is TGCGCCAGCAGCTTGAGGACAGGGGTCGGGGAGCTGTTTTTT. The J gene is TRBJ2-2, the V gene TRBV5-1, with TRBD1 identical over 9 bases. J was trimmed by 7 bases and V by 1 base; bases with no gene match: 2. This CDR3 region has 14 residues. Germline V lookup: CDR1 SGHRS, CDR2 YFSETQ.

This clonotype has only a few counts. The chain uses TRBV2 and TRBJ2-1, with 7 bases that match TRBD1. With V trimmed by 2 bases and J by 6 bases, 7 bases remained unmatched. Germline V gene data show CDR1 as SNHLY and CDR2 as FYNNEI. The CDR3 runs 15 residues. CDR3 sequence: CASSERDRTANEQFF. In nucleotides, the CDR3 is TGTGCCAGCAGTGAAAGGGACAGAACAGCCAATGAGCAGTTCTTC.

The V call is TRBV4-1, the J call TRBJ2-3; 7 nucleotides agree with TRBD1. Unmatched junction bases numbered 6, after V lost 4 bases and J lost 2 bases. The CDR3 extends over 15 amino acids. Per the germline V gene, CDR1 is MGHRA and CDR2 is YSYEKL. The CDR3 nucleotides read TGCGCCAGCAGCCTCGGCGACAGGGACACAGATACGCAGTATTTT. As protein: CASSLGDRDTDTQYF.

The chain uses TRBV19 and TRBJ2-5; the match to TRBD1 covers 11 bases. Germline V gene sequence: CDR1 LNHDA, CDR2 SQIVND (reference sequence). The CDR3 sequence is 15 residues long. V lost 5 bases and J lost 4; bases outside the gene matches: 6. CDR3 in amino acids: CASSGYGTGGETQYF. CDR3 nucleotide sequence: TGTGCCAGTAGTGGCTACGGGACAGGGGGAGAGACCCAGTACTTC.

A few counts support this clonotype. This sequence joins TRBV19 and TRBJ1-1; D gene unclear. The CDR3 is made up of 15 amino acids. V lost 7 bases and J lost 0, with 15 bases in between. CDR1 and CDR2 from the germline V gene are LNHDA and SQIVND (reference sequence). The CDR3 reads CASMMADGMNTEAFF. Written as DNA, the CDR3 is TGTGCCAGTATGATGGCAGACGGCATGAACACTGAAGCTTTCTTT.

This clonotype came up many times. V and J are TRBV25-1 and TRBJ2-5; possible D gene TRBD2, 7 bases. Germline lookup yields CDR1 MGHDK and CDR2 SYGVNS. CDR3 length: 14 amino acids. V was shortened by 5 bases and J by 4 bases, with 14 bases between the two germline ends. The CDR3 protein is CASSQGGARETQYF. The DNA of the CDR3 is TGTGCCAGCAGTCAAGGGGGGGCAAGAGAGACCCAGTACTTC.

This clonotype turned up a few times. This chain links TRBV7-2 with TRBJ1-3; a possible D gene is TRBD1 (5 bases). The germline V gene has CDR1 SGHTA and CDR2 FQGNSA. This CDR3 spans 16 amino acids. Trimming took 2 bases from V and 2 from J, leaving 13 bases between them. CDR3 protein: CASSLLVRGAGNTIYF. CDR3 nucleotide sequence: TGTGCCAGCAGCTTACTCGTTCGGGGGGCTGGAAACACCATATATTTT.